The entry below describes one T cell receptor beta chain. These data come from a study of T-cell reconstitution after alpha-beta-depleted transplantation in children. Germline CDR1 reads LNHDA; CDR2 reads SQIVND (reference sequence). The V end was cut by 5 bases, the J end by 4 bases, with 12 bases between. There are 13 residues in the CDR3. Unique molecular identifiers were incorporated into the prepared TCRbeta library. TCRdb passed the PCR reads through MiXCR, listing each CDR3 protein once. The sample includes 250,000 to 350,000 distinct CDR3 sequences, roughly 9.5% seen only once; the top ten take roughly a tenth.

This specimen consisted of PBMCs from the stem cell graft donor, obtained from the stem cell graft. This receptor was taken from a human donor who donated a stem cell graft to a child with SCID. The V and J genes are TRBV19 and TRBJ2-7, with D tentatively TRBD1 (7 bases). CDR3 loop: CASSSTGRYEQYF. Written as DNA, the CDR3 is TGTGCCAGTAGTTCGACAGGGAGGTACGAGCAGTACTTC.